This TCR beta chain emerged from a study of shared clonotypes between healthy human individuals. There are 15 residues in the CDR3. The germline V and J ends were trimmed by 3 bases and 1 base, with 12 bases remaining between them. Germline V lookup: CDR1 SGHRS, CDR2 YFSETQ. Study-wide findings and caveats: Few donors limited the genetic and exposure-history diversity represented.

The repertoire was sequenced with immunoSEQ multiplex PCR; TCRdb's copy has only in-frame clones and lacks some. The sample contains about 960,000 clones, approximately 80% of which appear only once. On this clone: As yet, its antigen is unknown.

The J gene is TRBJ2-3, the V gene TRBV5-1; perhaps D is TRBD1 or TRBD2 (5 bases each). The source material was memory CD4+ T cells sorted from blood. The subset is: CD45RA-negative fraction. The sequence was obtained from a man aged 18 to 29 in good health. The CDR3 nucleotides are TGCGCCAGCAGCTGGGGGAGAGGCGGCACAGATACGCAGTATTTT. As protein: CASSWGRGGTDTQYF.